This TCR beta chain is from a study of cytomegalovirus exposure and HLA in healthy donors. PCR involved 60 Vbeta and 13 Jbeta primers. TCRdb's table, derived via immunoSEQ multiplex PCR, lists solely in-frame clones and lacks some. The sample yields about 170,000 clones, approximately 81% seen once. This clone occurred once. Its antigen is unidentified. Study-wide findings and caveats: CMV antigen specificity was confirmed in vitro for three CMV-associated chains. Data from an earlier analysis indicated that most TCR beta V segments were productive either about 87% or about 30% of the time. After further analysis at a later stage, around 17,000 TCR beta sequences were associated with HLA alleles at 0.05 false discovery rate. With high specificity and sensitivity, the classifier reportedly diagnosed cytomegalovirus status.

The CDR3 spans 14 residues. The germline V gene encodes CDR1 SGHRS and CDR2 YFSETQ. V shed 3 bases and J shed 5 bases, with 14 bases lying between them. Sequences were obtained from PBMCs. The receptor was derived from a woman aged 18-29 years in good health and CMV-seronegative. The genes are TRBV5-1 and TRBJ1-1; the D gene is possibly TRBD1 (5 bases). In nucleotides, the CDR3 is TGCGCCAGCAGCTATGACGGGGGTCGTACTGAAGCTTTCTTT. It yields the protein CASSYDGGRTEAFF. Complete variable domain (other parts from reference TRBV5-1 and TRBJ1-1): KAGVTQTPRYLIKTRGQQVTLSCSPISGHRSVSWYQQTPGQGLQFLFEYFSETQRNKGNFPGRFSGRQFSNSRSEMNVSTLELGDSALYLCASSYDGGRTEAFFGQGTRLTVV.